This T cell receptor (beta chain) was sequenced during a study of blood T cell repertoires in COVID-19. TCRdb's copy holds only in-frame clones and misses some; the assay was immunoSEQ multiplex PCR. The data contain 15,000 to 20,000 clones, roughly three quarters of them singletons. Trimming shortened V by 0 bases and J by 5 bases, and 15 bases separated the two germline ends. The germline V gene has CDR1 SGHRS and CDR2 YFSETQ. The CDR3 contains 15 residues. This receptor was obtained from a man in his 60s with acute or convalescent COVID-19. The chain is built from TRBV5-1 and TRBJ2-7; possibly TRBD1 for D (5 bases). The sample was peripheral blood. The CDR3 protein is CASSLDVRQGHEQYF. The CDR3 DNA reads TGCGCCAGCAGCTTGGACGTCCGGCAGGGCCACGAGCAGTACTTC.